The 21 T cell receptor beta chains below all came from one sample that was sequenced in a study of T-cell memory formation after mild COVID-19. TCRdb reprocessed the 5' RACE reads via MiXCR and lists one record per CDR3 protein. This sample yields about 600,000 distinct CDR3 sequences, of which less than 25% are seen a single time; 8.4% belongs to the top ten. The sample was PBMCs or a T cell subset sorted from them (not recorded which). Receptors were obtained from an adult woman who had mild COVID-19 (a few samples of this study predate the infection). Cell type and time point are not known.

This clonotype was found a few times. The chain couples TRBV24-1 to TRBJ2-3, with 8 bases matching TRBD1. This CDR3 contains 16 residues. Germline V lookup: CDR1 KGHDR, CDR2 SFDVKD. Trimming removed 4 bases from V and 2 bases from J; junction bases left unmatched: 7. CDR3 in amino acids: CATSESGTGNTDTQYF. CDR3 coding DNA: TGTGCCACCAGTGAGTCCGGGACAGGAAACACAGATACGCAGTATTTT.

This clonotype has a handful of counts. The chain links TRBV7-2 to TRBJ2-1; 12 bases align to TRBD2. Germline V gene lookup returns CDR1 SGHTA and CDR2 FQGNSA. V was pared by 6 bases and J by 9 bases, with 6 bases of the junction left unmatched. This CDR3 is built from 14 residues. CDR3 in amino acids: CASSRLAGDLEQFF. The DNA of the CDR3 is TGTGCCAGCAGTCGACTAGCGGGGGATCTTGAGCAGTTCTTC.

In this sample, this clonotype turned up a few times. The chain links TRBV29-1 to TRBJ2-1; TRBD1 matches at 12 bases. CDR1 and CDR2 (germline): SQVTM, ANQGSEA. This CDR3 has 15 amino acids. Trimming at V came to 1 base and at J to 8 bases, leaving 6 bases not matched to a gene. In DNA, the CDR3 is TGCAGCGTTGAAGTGGGACAGGGGGCGCGTTATGAGCAGTTCTTC. Its translation is CSVEVGQGARYEQFF.

The chain has TRBV12-3 or TRBV12-4 and TRBJ2-7; perhaps TRBD1 as D (7 bases). The CDR3 covers 15 residues. The V and J ends lost 6 bases and 3 bases respectively, with 18 bases between them. The CDR3 nucleotides are TGTGCCAGCAGCCAGGGGGGAACTAGCCGCTACGAGCAGTACTTC. Translated, it gives CASSQGGTSRYEQYF.

This clonotype was detected only a few times. The V call is TRBV29-1, the J call TRBJ2-1; no clear D. V was trimmed by 6 bases and J by 6 bases, leaving 21 bases between them. Looked up from germline, CDR1 is SQVTM and CDR2 is ANQGSEA. CDR3 length: 15 amino acids. The CDR3 nucleotides are TGCAGCGTAAAATCAGGAATTTGGGGTTCCAATGAGCAGTTCTTC. Translating it yields CSVKSGIWGSNEQFF.

V gene TRBV27 combines with J gene TRBJ2-7; TRBD1 agrees at 7 bases. This CDR3 has 15 amino acids. Per germline, CDR1 MNHEY and CDR2 SMNVEV (reference sequence). Trimming cost V 0 bases and J 3 bases; bases outside gene matches: 5. CDR3 region: CASSLSGQAYYEQYF. As DNA, the CDR3 is TGTGCCAGCAGTTTATCAGGACAGGCGTACTACGAGCAGTACTTC.

This clonotype was counted a few times. The J gene is TRBJ2-3, the V gene TRBV7-2, with 7 bases identical to TRBD1. Trimming removed 3 bases from V and 0 bases from J; junction bases left unmatched: 6. The length of the CDR3 is 16 residues. The V gene's germline CDR1 is SGHTA and CDR2 FQGNSA. CDR3 coding DNA: TGTGCCAGCAGCTTGACCGGGACAGCTAGCACAGATACGCAGTATTTT. It translates to CASSLTGTASTDTQYF. Complete variable domain (other parts from reference TRBV7-2 and TRBJ2-3): GAGVSQSPSNKVTEKGKDVELRCDPISGHTALYWYRQSLGQGLEFLIYFQGNSAPDKSGLPSDRFSAERTGGSVSTLTIQRTQQEDSAVYLCASSLTGTASTDTQYFGPGTRLTVL.

This clonotype turned up a few times. This chain joins TRBV5-1 and TRBJ2-7; tentative D call: TRBD2 (6 bases). This CDR3 has 16 amino acids. Trimming shortened V by 7 bases and J by 0 bases, and 20 bases separated the two germline ends. CDR1 and CDR2 from the germline V gene are SGHRS and YFSETQ. In DNA, the CDR3 is TGCGCCAGCTCAGTGGAGGGGATACACCTCTCCTACGAGCAGTACTTC. This codes for CASSVEGIHLSYEQYF.

The chain is built from TRBV6-2 or TRBV6-3 and TRBJ2-3; TRBD2 agrees at 9 bases. Germline V CDR1 and CDR2: MNHEY, SVGEGT. J was trimmed by 3 bases and V by 7 bases; bases with no gene match: 8. The CDR3 sequence is 15 residues long. Here the CDR3 DNA reads TGTGCCAGCACCCAACTTAGCGGGAGAACAGATACGCAGTATTTT. Protein: CASTQLSGRTDTQYF.

This chain links TRBV27 with TRBJ1-1; possibly TRBD1 for D (6 bases). The CDR3 extends over 14 amino acids. CDR1 MNHEY and CDR2 SMNVEV come from the germline V gene (reference sequence). V lost 2 bases, J lost 3 bases, and 10 bases lay in between. The CDR3 sequence: CASSLRGAYTEAFF. The CDR3 nucleotides read TGTGCCAGCAGTTTACGGGGGGCGTACACTGAAGCTTTCTTT.

The chain links TRBV11-2 to TRBJ2-7, with 10 bases matching TRBD2. CDR3 length: 15 amino acids. Germline values: CDR1 SGHAT, CDR2 FQNNGV. J gave up 5 bases and V 0 bases, and 4 bases lay outside the gene matches. CDR3 sequence reads: CASSLDPAGGHEQYF. The CDR3 DNA is TGTGCCAGCAGCTTAGATCCAGCGGGGGGGCACGAGCAGTACTTC. The complete variable domain, with remaining parts taken from reference TRBV11-2 and TRBJ2-7, reads EAGVAQSPRYKIIEKRQSVAFWCNPISGHATLYWYQQILGQGPKLLIQFQNNGVVDDSQLPKDRFSAERLKGVDSTLKIQPAKLEDSAVYLCASSLDPAGGHEQYFGPGTRLTVT.

This clonotype showed up just a few times. The rearrangement links TRBV15 to TRBJ2-7; perhaps TRBD2 as D (5 bases). The CDR3 loop spans 12 amino acids. Germline-derived CDR1 and CDR2 are LNHNV and YYDKDF (reference sequence). The V end lost 0 bases, the J end lost 12 bases, and 12 bases lay between the germline ends. Written as DNA, the CDR3 is TGTGCCACCAGCAGAGATCGGGGAAAAACGTACTTC. Amino acids: CATSRDRGKTYF. The variable domain in full, completed from reference TRBV15 and TRBJ2-7, reads DAMVIQNPRYQVTQFGKPVTLSCSQTLNHNVMYWYQQKSSQAPKLLFHYYDKDFNNEADTPDNFQSRRPNTSFCFLDIRSPGLGDTAMYLCATSRDRGKTYFGPGTRLTVT.

This clonotype appeared a few times. CDR3: CASSWTGVISGANVLTF. The CDR3 DNA reads as TGTGCCAGCAGCTGGACAGGGGTCATCTCTGGGGCCAACGTCCTGACTTTC. The V call is TRBV6-2 or TRBV6-3, the J call TRBJ2-6, with 9 bases lining up with TRBD1. Germline V lookup: CDR1 MNHEY, CDR2 SVGEGT. The V segment lost 6 bases and the J segment 0 bases; nucleotides outside the gene matches: 6. CDR3 length: 17 residues.

This chain joins TRBV6-5 and TRBJ2-3; 7 bases match TRBD1. Germline CDR1 is MNHEY and CDR2 is SVGAGI. CDR3 length equals 15 residues. Trimming at V came to 2 bases and at J to 3 bases, leaving 5 bases not matched to a gene. CDR3 sequence: CASSYRGQRTDTQYF. In DNA form, the CDR3 reads TGTGCCAGCAGTTACAGGGGGCAAAGAACAGATACGCAGTATTTT.

The V and J genes are TRBV3-1 and TRBJ2-5; 10 nucleotides match TRBD2. The CDR3 runs to 14 residues. V lost 7 bases, J lost 2 bases, and 4 bases stayed unmatched. Germline CDR1 LGHDT, CDR2 YNNKEL (reference sequence). In DNA form, the CDR3 reads TGTGCCAGCACTAGCGGGGGCCGACAAGAGACCCAGTACTTC. This gives the protein CASTSGGRQETQYF.

A few counts support this clonotype. J is TRBJ2-1 and V is TRBV29-1, with 8 bases that match TRBD1. Germline V gives CDR1 SQVTM, CDR2 ANQGSEA. The V and J ends lost 3 bases and 10 bases, in that order; junction bases with no gene match: 5. CDR3 length: 12 amino acids. The CDR3 sequence is CSVEQGAREQFF. Here the CDR3 DNA reads TGCAGCGTTGAGCAGGGGGCACGAGAGCAGTTCTTC.

In this sample, this clonotype turned up a few times. The J gene is TRBJ1-5, the V gene TRBV30; D uncertain. This CDR3 spans 15 amino acids. Trimming cost V 0 bases and J 2 bases, with 11 bases left between them. Germline assignment: CDR1 GTSNPN and CDR2 SVGIG (reference sequence). The CDR3 DNA follows: TGTGCCTGGAGTGTAGGGATTATCGGCAATCAGCCCCAGCATTTT. It encodes CAWSVGIIGNQPQHF. Drawing the rest from reference TRBV30 and TRBJ1-5, the complete variable domain is SQTIHQWPATLVQPVGSPLSLECTVEGTSNPNLYWYRQAAGRGLQLLFYSVGIGQISSEVPQNLSASRPQDRQFILSSKKLLLSDSGFYLCAWSVGIIGNQPQHFGDGTRLSIL.

This clonotype showed up just a few times. This rearrangement joins TRBV6-1 to TRBJ1-2, with a tentative D call TRBD1 (6 bases). CDR1 is MNHNS, CDR2 SASEGT, per germline. The length of the CDR3 is 16 residues. Trimming pared 6 bases from V and 0 bases from J, leaving 17 bases between. The CDR3 DNA is TGTGCCAGCAGGATGTACAGGGAATCAACTAACTATGGCTACACCTTC. This sequence encodes CASRMYRESTNYGYTF.

This clonotype occurred a few times. The chain joins TRBV7-9 to TRBJ2-5, with D possibly being TRBD2 (6 bases). The germline CDR1 and CDR2 sequences are SEHNR and FQNEAQ (reference sequence). V lost 3 bases to trimming and J lost 1 base, with 12 bases between them. The CDR3 is 15 residues long. This chain's CDR3 is CASSLELAPQETQYF. The CDR3, as DNA: TGTGCCAGCAGCTTGGAACTAGCACCCCAAGAGACCCAGTACTTC.

A few counts support this clonotype. This chain joins TRBV20-1 and TRBJ2-4; the D is unclear. Trimming removed 1 base at V and 9 bases at J, with 13 bases between. Germline V CDR1 and CDR2: DFQATT, SNEGSKA (reference sequence). This CDR3 has 13 amino acids. CDR3 amino acids: CSARVGEVGIQYF. The CDR3 nucleotides are TGCAGTGCTAGAGTTGGCGAGGTGGGCATTCAGTACTTC.

The chain links TRBV7-9 to TRBJ2-7, with 13 bases aligning to TRBD2. Germline V lookup: CDR1 SEHNR, CDR2 FQNEAQ (reference sequence). V was clipped by 1 base and J by 4 bases; unmatched bases: 16. The CDR3 loop spans 20 amino acids. CDR3: CASSLGRGAGLAGVRYEQYF. CDR3 in DNA: TGTGCCAGCAGCTTAGGAAGGGGGGCAGGACTAGCGGGAGTACGGTACGAGCAGTACTTC.